One sample yielded the 5 T cell receptor beta chains listed below, sequenced in a study of blood T cell repertoires in COVID-19. Method: immunoSEQ multiplex PCR; TCRdb's copy keeps in-frame clones and lacks some. This sample has nearly 300,000 clones; approximately 84% occur once, and the top ten carry about 1.6%. Sequencing was done on a sample of peripheral blood. All receptors derive from a human donor with COVID-19, enrolled during active disease. The donor label of this sample is uncertain.

The CDR3 bases are TGTGCCAGTAGTATTGGGGGCTGGTACTCCACAGATACGCAGTATTTT. It codes for CASSIGGWYSTDTQYF. This chain joins TRBV19 and TRBJ2-3, with D maybe TRBD1 (6 bases). Trimming removed 3 bases at V and 2 bases at J, with 15 bases between. Germline V gene data show CDR1 as LNHDA and CDR2 as SQIVND (reference sequence). The CDR3 loop spans 16 amino acids. The variable domain in full, completed from reference TRBV19 and TRBJ2-3, reads DGGITQSPKYLFRKEGQNVTLSCEQNLNHDAMYWYRQDPGQGLRLIYYSQIVNDFQKGDIAEGYSVSREKKESFPLTVTSAQKNPTAFYLCASSIGGWYSTDTQYFGPGTRLTVL.

The V call is TRBV7-3, the J call TRBJ1-2; 7 bases fit TRBD1. CDR1 is SGHTA and CDR2 is FQGTGA in the germline V gene. The CDR3 sequence is 13 residues long. The trim removed 5 bases at V and 7 bases at J, leaving 7 bases unmatched. The CDR3 DNA follows: TGTGCCAGCAGCGTCGACAGGGTCGGTGGCTACACCTTC. Amino acids: CASSVDRVGGYTF. The full variable domain, completed using reference TRBV7-3 and TRBJ1-2, is GAGVSQTPSNKVTEKGKYVELRCDPISGHTALYWYRQSLGQGPEFLIYFQGTGAADDSGLPNDRFFAVRPEGSVSTLKIQRTERGDSAVYLCASSVDRVGGYTFGSGTRLTVV.

This rearrangement joins TRBV13 to TRBJ2-7, with 7 bases lining up with TRBD2. The V segment lost 4 bases and the J segment 3 bases; nucleotides outside the gene matches: 27. Germline values: CDR1 PRHDT, CDR2 FYEKMQ (reference sequence). CDR3 length: 21 amino acids. The CDR3 nucleotides are TGTGCCAGCAGCTCCACTCGAAGGGGCCCGGGAGCGGGGACCACCTACTACGAGCAGTACTTC. Translated, it gives CASSSTRRGPGAGTTYYEQYF.

The chain combines TRBV19 with TRBJ1-1; D is possibly TRBD1 (6 bases). Germline CDR1 and CDR2: LNHDA and SQIVND (reference sequence). CDR3 length: 12 amino acids. V was clipped by 3 bases and J by 9 bases, with 11 bases between them. Here the CDR3 reads CASSIRGVQAFF. The CDR3 DNA reads as TGTGCCAGTAGTATCAGGGGAGTCCAAGCTTTCTTT.

The chain combines TRBV28 with TRBJ2-1, with TRBD1 as a possible D gene (6 bases). V was clipped by 5 bases and J by 4 bases, with 27 bases between them. Germline CDR1 MDHEN, CDR2 SYDVKM. The CDR3 covers 19 residues. The CDR3 DNA reads TGTGCCAGCAGTCCCCGATATACCCGGGACAACGGACCATACAATGAGCAGTTCTTC. Residues: CASSPRYTRDNGPYNEQFF.